The 22 T cell receptor beta chains in this list originate from one sample, sequenced in a study of CD8+ T cells in alopecia areata. cDNA reverse transcribed from extracted RNA served as the sequencing template. Method: immunoSEQ multiplex PCR; TCRdb's copy keeps in-frame clones and lacks some. The repertoire holds 98,000 or so clones, with 45% to 60% as singletons. What was sequenced was NKG2D-low CD8+ T cells sorted from blood. The receptors come from a human donor with alopecia areata.

V gene TRBV7-9 combines with J gene TRBJ2-7; D call uncertain. V was trimmed by 1 base and J by 1 base, leaving 11 bases between them. Per germline, CDR1 SEHNR and CDR2 FQNEAQ (reference sequence). The CDR3 is made up of 15 amino acids. In DNA form, the CDR3 reads TGTGCCAGCAGCTTAGTGTTCAAGGGATCCTACGAGCAGTACTTC. It yields the protein CASSLVFKGSYEQYF.

This clone was detected only a few times. The chain joins TRBV10-2 to TRBJ2-1; TRBD2 agrees at 7 bases. Germline V CDR1 and CDR2: WSHSY, SAAADI. V dropped 4 bases and J dropped 2; count of bases not matched to a gene: 8. The CDR3 sequence is 16 residues long. For the CDR3, the DNA is TGCGCCAGCAGTGTTGGGTCGGGGACTACCTACAATGAGCAGTTCTTC. Protein: CASSVGSGTTYNEQFF.

This chain links TRBV2 with TRBJ2-7; tentative D call: TRBD2 (6 bases). The CDR3 is 16 residues long. The germline CDR1 and CDR2 sequences are SNHLY and FYNNEI. V shed 5 bases and J shed 5 bases, with 22 bases lying between them. The CDR3 bases are TGTGCCAGCAGTTCAAGCCGGGACTGGGAACGGAACGAGCAGTACTTC. Amino acids: CASSSSRDWERNEQYF. The variable domain in full, with the rest retrieved from reference TRBV2 and TRBJ2-7, is EPEVTQTPSHQVTQMGQEVILRCVPISNHLYFYWYRQILGQKVEFLVSFYNNEISEKSEIFDDQFSVERPDGSNFTLKIRSTKLEDSAMYFCASSSSRDWERNEQYFGPGTRLTVT.

The chain has TRBV30 and TRBJ1-1; D perhaps matches TRBD1 (6 bases). Germline CDR1 GTSNPN, CDR2 SVGIG (reference sequence). This CDR3 comprises 15 residues. V lost 2 bases and J 0 bases, leaving 13 bases between the germline ends. CDR3 residues: CAWSPNRAMNTEAFF. DNA for the CDR3: TGTGCCTGGAGTCCCAACAGGGCAATGAACACTGAAGCTTTCTTT.

This chain joins TRBV7-9 and TRBJ2-1, with TRBD2 identical over 11 bases. Trimming at V came to 4 bases and at J to 0 bases, leaving 11 bases not matched to a gene. This CDR3 has 19 amino acids. Per germline, CDR1 SEHNR and CDR2 FQNEAQ (reference sequence). The CDR3 is CASSSPRTSGPSSYNEQFF. Here the CDR3 DNA reads TGTGCCAGCAGCTCCCCTAGGACTAGCGGGCCTAGCTCCTACAATGAGCAGTTCTTC. Combining the CDR3 with reference TRBV7-9 and TRBJ2-1 gives the whole variable domain DTGVSQNPRHKITKRGQNVTFRCDPISEHNRLYWYRQTLGQGPEFLTYFQNEAQLEKSRLLSDRFSAERPKGSFSTLEIQRTEQGDSAMYLCASSSPRTSGPSSYNEQFFGPGTRLTVL.

J is TRBJ1-1 and V is TRBV7-9, with no clear D. Germline V CDR1 and CDR2: SEHNR, FQNEAQ (reference sequence). The CDR3 totals 11 residues. V shed 5 bases and J shed 2 bases, with 3 bases lying between them. In DNA, the CDR3 is TGTGCCAGCAGCCGAAACACTGAAGCTTTCTTT. This codes for CASSRNTEAFF.

The V and J genes are TRBV29-1 and TRBJ2-7, with D perhaps given as TRBD1 or TRBD2 (5 bases each). The CDR3 contains 13 residues. Trimming shortened V by 7 bases and J by 2 bases, and 15 bases separated the two germline ends. Germline CDR1 is SQVTM and CDR2 is ANQGSEA. The CDR3 nucleotides read TGCAGCGCCCCCCGGGGACCTACCTACGAGCAGTACTTC. Protein product: CSAPRGPTYEQYF.

This clone was detected only a few times. V gene TRBV28 combines with J gene TRBJ2-7; D assignment may be TRBD1 or TRBD2 (5 bases each). Deletions cut 5 bases from V and 3 bases from J, with 11 bases between. CDR1 and CDR2 (germline): MDHEN, SYDVKM. The length of the CDR3 is 13 residues. The CDR3 protein is CASSRGRFYEQYF. The CDR3 nucleotides are TGTGCCAGCAGTAGGGGACGGTTCTACGAGCAGTACTTC.

The rearrangement uses TRBV28 and TRBJ2-7; D might be TRBD1 or TRBD2, each matching 5 bases. The V end lost 8 bases, the J end lost 2 bases, and 13 bases lay between the germline ends. CDR3 size: 13 residues. Germline CDR1 reads MDHEN; CDR2 reads SYDVKM. The CDR3: CASAWGSPYEQYF. As DNA, the CDR3 is TGTGCCAGCGCTTGGGGGTCGCCCTACGAGCAGTACTTC.

This clone has more than one count but fewer than ten. This chain uses TRBV29-1 with TRBJ1-2; D possibly corresponds to TRBD1 (6 bases). With 8 bases removed from V and 8 bases from J, the gap between germline ends came to 15 bases. The CDR3 consists of 11 residues. Germline CDR1 and CDR2: SQVTM and ANQGSEA. CDR3: CSLLTGRGYTF. The CDR3 DNA reads TGCAGCCTCCTTACAGGGAGAGGCTACACCTTC.

J is TRBJ1-1 and V is TRBV29-1; D perhaps matches TRBD1 (5 bases). CDR1 and CDR2 (germline): SQVTM, ANQGSEA. The CDR3 runs 16 residues. Trimming left V 1 base short and J 0 bases short, with 15 bases between. Here the CDR3 DNA reads TGCAGCGTTGAAGCCGGGGCGGAGGGGATGAACACTGAAGCTTTCTTT. The encoded protein is CSVEAGAEGMNTEAFF.

The chain couples TRBV4-1 to TRBJ1-2; D not resolved. V lost 3 bases to trimming and J lost 4 bases, with 15 bases between them. Germline CDR1 is MGHRA and CDR2 is YSYEKL. This CDR3 is built from 15 residues. The CDR3 sequence is CASSHAPAPGYGYTF. The CDR3 bases are TGCGCCAGCAGCCACGCCCCGGCCCCGGGCTATGGCTACACCTTC.

The rearrangement uses TRBV9 and TRBJ2-7; D is undetermined. Trimming pared 0 bases from V and 3 bases from J, leaving 7 bases between. Germline V gene sequence: CDR1 SGDLS, CDR2 YYNGEE. The CDR3 runs to 13 residues. CDR3 DNA sequence: TGTGCCAGCAGCGTAGTATCGGGCTACGAGCAGTACTTC. It is translated as CASSVVSGYEQYF.

The rearrangement uses TRBV2 and TRBJ1-2; D ambiguous. Germline V gene data show CDR1 as SNHLY and CDR2 as FYNNEI. The CDR3 runs 13 residues. The V gene lost 7 bases and the J gene lost 2 bases, with 11 bases spanning the gap. This chain's CDR3 is CASTPGMNYGYTF. CDR3 coding DNA: TGTGCCAGCACCCCGGGGATGAACTATGGCTACACCTTC.

The genes are TRBV7-3 and TRBJ2-1; 11 bases align to TRBD2. The length of the CDR3 is 16 residues. J lost 6 bases, V lost 5 bases, and 9 bases had no gene match. The V gene's germline CDR1 is SGHTA and CDR2 FQGTGA. The CDR3 loop reads CASSPILAGALNEQFF. The DNA of the CDR3 is TGTGCCAGCAGCCCGATACTAGCGGGAGCTCTCAATGAGCAGTTCTTC.

The chain recombines TRBV28 with TRBJ2-1, with D maybe TRBD1 (7 bases). Between the trimmed V and J ends, which lost 5 bases and 7 bases, there was a span of 18 bases. The CDR3 has 15 amino acids. Germline V gene data show CDR1 as MDHEN and CDR2 as SYDVKM. The CDR3 DNA reads TGTGCCAGCAGTCATGGGCGGGACAGCGGTAATGAGCAGTTCTTC. The encoded protein is CASSHGRDSGNEQFF.

The J gene is TRBJ2-1, the V gene TRBV27; D is perhaps TRBD2 (6 bases). The germline CDR1 and CDR2 sequences are MNHEY and SMNVEV (reference sequence). The CDR3 runs to 14 residues. The ends were cut back, 4 bases at V and 7 bases at J, with 14 bases in the middle. For the CDR3, the DNA is TGTGCCAGCAGTTCCGGTGCAGGGAGGAATGAGCAGTTCTTC. Translating gives CASSSGAGRNEQFF.

This clone was recorded many times. V and J are TRBV7-9 and TRBJ2-5; the D is unclear. Per germline, CDR1 SEHNR and CDR2 FQNEAQ (reference sequence). The V and J ends lost 4 bases and 5 bases respectively, with 8 bases between them. This CDR3 has 12 residues. The CDR3 DNA is TGTGCCAGCAGCTCTCTGGGGGAGACCCAGTACTTC. It is translated as CASSSLGETQYF.

This clone occurred once. This sequence joins TRBV6-5 and TRBJ2-7; TRBD1 matches at 9 bases. The CDR3 is 11 amino acids. Trimming cost V 7 bases and J 6 bases; bases outside gene matches: 1. Germline CDR1 reads MNHEY; CDR2 reads SVGAGI. Here the CDR3 DNA reads TGTGCCAGCACACAGGGGGCCGAGCAGTACTTC. It yields the protein CASTQGAEQYF.

This clone was counted at least ten times. The genes are TRBV27 and TRBJ2-7; D gene ambiguous. Trimming pared 1 base from V and 0 bases from J, leaving 7 bases between. The CDR3 spans 14 residues. Looked up from germline, CDR1 is MNHEY and CDR2 is SMNVEV (reference sequence). The CDR3 DNA is TGTGCCAGCAGTTTATGGGGTAGCTCCTACGAGCAGTACTTC. Its protein product is CASSLWGSSYEQYF.

The chain uses TRBV7-9 and TRBJ2-7; no clear D gene. Between the trimmed V and J ends, which lost 6 bases and 5 bases, there was a span of 14 bases. The germline V gene encodes CDR1 SEHNR and CDR2 FQNEAQ (reference sequence). CDR3 length: 13 amino acids. CDR3 nucleotide sequence: TGTGCCAGCAGTTCGGCCCCTTTCCACGAGCAGTACTTC. This gives the protein CASSSAPFHEQYF.

J is TRBJ2-7 and V is TRBV6-5; D might be TRBD2 (6 bases). The CDR3 extends over 14 amino acids. Per the germline V gene, CDR1 is MNHEY and CDR2 is SVGAGI. V lost 3 bases and J lost 4, with 13 bases in between. The CDR3 loop reads CASSYSGSVYEQYF. The CDR3 DNA sequence: TGTGCCAGCAGTTATTCCGGGAGTGTATACGAGCAGTACTTC.